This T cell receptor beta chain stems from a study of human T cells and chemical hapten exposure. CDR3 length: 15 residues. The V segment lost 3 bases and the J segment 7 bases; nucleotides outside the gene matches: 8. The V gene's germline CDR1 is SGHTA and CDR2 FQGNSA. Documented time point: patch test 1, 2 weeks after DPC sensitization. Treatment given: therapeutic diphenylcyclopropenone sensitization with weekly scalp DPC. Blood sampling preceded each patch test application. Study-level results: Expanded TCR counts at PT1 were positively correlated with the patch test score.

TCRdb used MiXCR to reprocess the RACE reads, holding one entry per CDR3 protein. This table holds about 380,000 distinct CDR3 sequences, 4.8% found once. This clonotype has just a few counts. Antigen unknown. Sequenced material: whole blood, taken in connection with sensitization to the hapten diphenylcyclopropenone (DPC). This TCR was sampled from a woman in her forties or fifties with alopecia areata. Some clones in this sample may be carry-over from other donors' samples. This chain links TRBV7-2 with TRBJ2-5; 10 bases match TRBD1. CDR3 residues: CASSLGTGVVRTQYF. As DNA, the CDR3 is TGTGCCAGCAGCTTGGGGACAGGGGTTGTTAGGACCCAGTACTTC.